The clone carrying this T cell receptor (beta chain) was observed at least ten times. Its antigen is unidentified. This sample was taken from a study of T cell repertoires in cytomegalovirus infection. The overall study: Recently identified HLA-C-restricted CMV epitopes and well-studied HLA-B-restricted CMV epitopes were used by the study.

MiXCR, run by TCRdb on the reads, gives a single entry per CDR3 protein. Among about 830,000 distinct CDR3 sequences, 30% to 35% were seen once, and the ten largest hold 12%. Trimming took 10 bases from V and 0 from J; bases not matched to a gene: 8. The CDR3 is made up of 15 amino acids. Germline-derived CDR1 and CDR2 are ENHRY and SYGVKD. The chain links TRBV10-3 to TRBJ2-1; 8 bases match TRBD1. This specimen consisted of cultured CD8+ T cells from PBMCs, obtained from culture after CMV antigen stimulation. This TCR was sampled from a human donor in good health (CMV status not recorded). Some clones in this sample may be carry-over from other donors' samples. CDR3 protein: CASTSGTGSYNEQFF. The CDR3, as DNA: TGTGCCAGCACATCCGGGACAGGCTCCTACAATGAGCAGTTCTTC.